These 5 T cell receptor beta chains came from one sample sequenced in a study of blood T cell repertoires in COVID-19. Sequencing used immunoSEQ multiplex PCR; TCRdb keeps in-frame clones, though not all of them. The table lists 70,000 to 95,000 clones, over 75% of them singletons. Sequencing was performed on peripheral blood. The receptors were gathered from a man aged 45 to 65 with active COVID-19.

CDR3 bases: TGTGCCAGCAGCTTAGAAGCGGCTGCAACTAATGAAAAACTGTTTTTT. Amino acid sequence: CASSLEAAATNEKLFF. The rearrangement uses TRBV7-2 and TRBJ1-4; D gene ambiguous. This CDR3 is built from 16 residues. Trimming shortened V by 1 base and J by 0 bases, and 9 bases separated the two germline ends. In germline, CDR1 is SGHTA, CDR2 FQGNSA.

V gene TRBV7-2 combines with J gene TRBJ1-3; no reliable D call. The CDR3 totals 14 residues. Germline assignment: CDR1 SGHTA and CDR2 FQGNSA. Trimming removed 5 bases at V and 0 bases at J, with 8 bases between. CDR3 in amino acids: CASSTAVSGNTIYF. In DNA, the CDR3 is TGTGCCAGCAGCACAGCCGTCTCTGGAAACACCATATATTTT. The whole variable domain, filled in from reference TRBV7-2 and TRBJ1-3, reads GAGVSQSPSNKVTEKGKDVELRCDPISGHTALYWYRQSLGQGLEFLIYFQGNSAPDKSGLPSDRFSAERTGGSVSTLTIQRTQQEDSAVYLCASSTAVSGNTIYFGEGSWLTVV.

CDR3 nucleotide sequence: TGTGCCAGCAGCCAGACGGGGGGGCTTAATTCACCCCTCCACTTT. It encodes CASSQTGGLNSPLHF. V gene TRBV3-1 (or the pseudogene TRBV3-2) combines with J gene TRBJ1-6, with D perhaps matching TRBD1 (6 bases). CDR3 length: 15 amino acids. Trimming took 3 bases from V and 6 from J, leaving 12 bases between them. The germline gives CDR1 LGHDT, CDR2 YNNKEL (reference sequence).

The rearrangement uses TRBV7-2 and TRBJ2-7; D gene uncertain. The CDR3 covers 15 residues. Germline V CDR1 and CDR2: SGHTA, FQGNSA. The V and J ends lost 0 bases and 0 bases respectively, with 9 bases between them. This chain's CDR3 is CASSLAGSLSYEQYF. CDR3 coding DNA: TGTGCCAGCAGCTTAGCGGGCTCCCTCTCCTACGAGCAGTACTTC.

This sequence joins TRBV6-2 or TRBV6-3 and TRBJ2-3; possible D gene TRBD2, 5 bases. The CDR3 covers 17 residues. The V gene lost 5 bases and the J gene lost 4 bases, with 22 bases spanning the gap. Germline-derived CDR1 and CDR2 are MNHEY and SVGEGT. CDR3: CASSNRDYVGVSDTQYF. For the CDR3, the DNA is TGTGCCAGCAGTAATCGAGACTATGTCGGGGTTTCAGATACGCAGTATTTT.